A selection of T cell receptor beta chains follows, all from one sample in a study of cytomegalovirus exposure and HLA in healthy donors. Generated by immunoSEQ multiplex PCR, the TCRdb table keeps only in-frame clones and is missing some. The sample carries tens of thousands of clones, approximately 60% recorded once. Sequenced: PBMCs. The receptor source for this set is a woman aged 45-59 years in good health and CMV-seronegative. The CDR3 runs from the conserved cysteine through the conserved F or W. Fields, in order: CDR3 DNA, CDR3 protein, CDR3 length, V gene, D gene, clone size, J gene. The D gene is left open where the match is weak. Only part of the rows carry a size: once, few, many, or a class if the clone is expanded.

cdr3_nt: TGTGCCACCAGCAGAGCAAGACAGGGGGCGCGAGTCGAGCAGTACTTC
cdr3_aa: CATSRARQGARVEQYF
cdr3_length: 16
v_call: TRBV15
d_call: TRBD1
clone_size: -
j_call: TRBJ2-7

cdr3_nt: TGTGCCAGCAGCTGGGACAGTGGCACTGAAGCTTTCTTT
cdr3_aa: CASSWDSGTEAFF
cdr3_length: 13
v_call: TRBV4-2
d_call: TRBD1
clone_size: -
j_call: TRBJ1-1

cdr3_nt: TGTGCCAGCAGTAGACCGGGACAGGGAGATGGCGAGCAGTTCTTC
cdr3_aa: CASSRPGQGDGEQFF
cdr3_length: 15
v_call: TRBV2
d_call: TRBD1
clone_size: -
j_call: TRBJ2-1

cdr3_nt: TGTGCCAGCTCATTCGCAGGATCTGTTGAAAAACTGTTTTTT
cdr3_aa: CASSFAGSVEKLFF
cdr3_length: 14
v_call: TRBV18
d_call: -
clone_size: -
j_call: TRBJ1-4

cdr3_nt: TGTGCCAGCAGTTTCTCTCGGGGGGCCACCAATCAGCCCCAGCATTTT
cdr3_aa: CASSFSRGATNQPQHF
cdr3_length: 16
v_call: TRBV28
d_call: -
clone_size: few
j_call: TRBJ1-5

cdr3_nt: TGTGCCAGCAGCTTTCAGGCTAGCGGGTACACAGATACGCAGTATTTT
cdr3_aa: CASSFQASGYTDTQYF
cdr3_length: 16
v_call: TRBV7-3
d_call: TRBD2
clone_size: -
j_call: TRBJ2-3

cdr3_nt: TGCGCCAGCAGCCCAGGAGGCGGGGCCGCAACTAATGAAAAACTGTTTTTT
cdr3_aa: CASSPGGGAATNEKLFF
cdr3_length: 17
v_call: TRBV5-1
d_call: -
clone_size: -
j_call: TRBJ1-4

cdr3_nt: TGTGCCAGCAGCTTGGGAGTCTTTAAGGAGGAGCCCTATGGCTACACCTTC
cdr3_aa: CASSLGVFKEEPYGYTF
cdr3_length: 17
v_call: TRBV5-6
d_call: -
clone_size: few
j_call: TRBJ1-2

cdr3_nt: TGTGCCAGCAGCTTAGCGAATACAGCCTTCACCTATGGCTACACCTTC
cdr3_aa: CASSLANTAFTYGYTF
cdr3_length: 16
v_call: TRBV7-2
d_call: -
clone_size: -
j_call: TRBJ1-2

cdr3_nt: TGTGCCAGCAGCTTAACGGGAGCAGGGACCGGGGAGCTGTTTTTT
cdr3_aa: CASSLTGAGTGELFF
cdr3_length: 15
v_call: TRBV7-8
d_call: -
clone_size: -
j_call: TRBJ2-2

cdr3_nt: TGTGCCAGCAGCCCCCCCGGACAGGCTACTAGGAGGGACACTGAAGCTTTCTTT
cdr3_aa: CASSPPGQATRRDTEAFF
cdr3_length: 18
v_call: TRBV28
d_call: TRBD1
clone_size: few
j_call: TRBJ1-1

cdr3_nt: TGTGCCACCCGTAGGGGGCTCGGCACAGATACGCAGTATTTT
cdr3_aa: CATRRGLGTDTQYF
cdr3_length: 14
v_call: TRBV7-2
d_call: TRBD1
clone_size: -
j_call: TRBJ2-3

cdr3_nt: TGTGCCACCAGCAGAGCTAGCGGGGGGAAGAATGAGCAGTTCTTC
cdr3_aa: CATSRASGGKNEQFF
cdr3_length: 15
v_call: TRBV15
d_call: TRBD2
clone_size: -
j_call: TRBJ2-1

cdr3_nt: TGTGCCAGCACGACAGGTTCGCCTCCCTACGAGCAGTACTTC
cdr3_aa: CASTTGSPPYEQYF
cdr3_length: 14
v_call: TRBV2
d_call: -
clone_size: -
j_call: TRBJ2-7

cdr3_nt: TGTGCCAGCAGACGACAGTCTAGCACAGATACGCAGTATTTT
cdr3_aa: CASRRQSSTDTQYF
cdr3_length: 14
v_call: TRBV2
d_call: -
clone_size: -
j_call: TRBJ2-3

cdr3_nt: TGCGCCAGCAGCGAACAAGCGGGAGGAAATGACGCCGGGGAGCTGTTTTTT
cdr3_aa: CASSEQAGGNDAGELFF
cdr3_length: 17
v_call: TRBV5-1
d_call: TRBD2
clone_size: -
j_call: TRBJ2-2

cdr3_nt: TGTGCCAGCAGCTTAGTAGTGACAACCAACACTGAAGCTTTCTTT
cdr3_aa: CASSLVVTTNTEAFF
cdr3_length: 15
v_call: TRBV7-2
d_call: -
clone_size: -
j_call: TRBJ1-1

cdr3_nt: TGTGCCAGCAGCCCCAGCGTGGCGGGGTCGATCTCTGGAAACACCATATATTTT
cdr3_aa: CASSPSVAGSISGNTIYF
cdr3_length: 18
v_call: TRBV9
d_call: -
clone_size: -
j_call: TRBJ1-3

cdr3_nt: TGTGCCAGCAGTCACTCCGGGACTAGCGGCTTTAGAGAGACCCAGTACTTC
cdr3_aa: CASSHSGTSGFRETQYF
cdr3_length: 17
v_call: TRBV28
d_call: TRBD2
clone_size: -
j_call: TRBJ2-5

cdr3_nt: TGTGCCAGCAGCCCTCGCCTGATTAGCGGGCCTAACAATGAGCAGTTCTTC
cdr3_aa: CASSPRLISGPNNEQFF
cdr3_length: 17
v_call: TRBV4-2
d_call: TRBD2
clone_size: -
j_call: TRBJ2-1

cdr3_nt: TGTGCCAGCAGTTACTCTCCCAGTCAGCCCCAGCATTTT
cdr3_aa: CASSYSPSQPQHF
cdr3_length: 13
v_call: TRBV6-5
d_call: -
clone_size: once
j_call: TRBJ1-5

cdr3_nt: TGTGCCAGTAGCACAGTAGTGGGGGCAAGCGAGCAGTACTTC
cdr3_aa: CASSTVVGASEQYF
cdr3_length: 14
v_call: TRBV19
d_call: -
clone_size: -
j_call: TRBJ2-7

cdr3_nt: TGTGCCAGCTGCCAGGGCCCTGGAAACACCATATATTTT
cdr3_aa: CASCQGPGNTIYF
cdr3_length: 13
v_call: TRBV5-6
d_call: -
clone_size: -
j_call: TRBJ1-3

cdr3_nt: TGCGCCAGCAGCCAAGTAGCAGAGAACACTGAAGCTTTCTTT
cdr3_aa: CASSQVAENTEAFF
cdr3_length: 14
v_call: TRBV4-1
d_call: -
clone_size: few
j_call: TRBJ1-1

cdr3_nt: TGTGCCAGTAGTATAGGGGGGCTAGCGGGAGGGCGAGAGACCCAGTACTTC
cdr3_aa: CASSIGGLAGGRETQYF
cdr3_length: 17
v_call: TRBV19
d_call: TRBD2
clone_size: -
j_call: TRBJ2-5

cdr3_nt: TGTGCCAGCAGTTACGTCAGGGACACTGAAGCTTTCTTT
cdr3_aa: CASSYVRDTEAFF
cdr3_length: 13
v_call: TRBV6-5
d_call: -
clone_size: -
j_call: TRBJ1-1

cdr3_nt: TGTGCCAGTAGTAAGACAGCTGGGGCCAACGTCCTGACTTTC
cdr3_aa: CASSKTAGANVLTF
cdr3_length: 14
v_call: TRBV19
d_call: -
clone_size: -
j_call: TRBJ2-6

cdr3_nt: TGTGCCAGCAGCCCTGGGAGGAATGAGCAGTTCTTC
cdr3_aa: CASSPGRNEQFF
cdr3_length: 12
v_call: TRBV9
d_call: -
clone_size: -
j_call: TRBJ2-1

cdr3_nt: TGTGCCAGCAGCTTATCCGGGAGCTCCTACGAGCAGTACTTC
cdr3_aa: CASSLSGSSYEQYF
cdr3_length: 14
v_call: TRBV7-2
d_call: -
clone_size: -
j_call: TRBJ2-7

cdr3_nt: TGTGCCAGCAGCTTTGTCAGGGGATCTGGAAACACCATATATTTT
cdr3_aa: CASSFVRGSGNTIYF
cdr3_length: 15
v_call: TRBV7-2
d_call: -
clone_size: -
j_call: TRBJ1-3

cdr3_nt: TGTGCCAGCAGCCACAGGATGGGGGCCGACACCGGGGAGCTGTTTTTT
cdr3_aa: CASSHRMGADTGELFF
cdr3_length: 16
v_call: TRBV6-4
d_call: -
clone_size: few
j_call: TRBJ2-2

cdr3_nt: TGTGCCAGTAAGCAGAGGAGCGCGGGAGGGTACAATGAGCAGTTCTTC
cdr3_aa: CASKQRSAGGYNEQFF
cdr3_length: 16
v_call: TRBV6-4
d_call: TRBD2
clone_size: few
j_call: TRBJ2-1